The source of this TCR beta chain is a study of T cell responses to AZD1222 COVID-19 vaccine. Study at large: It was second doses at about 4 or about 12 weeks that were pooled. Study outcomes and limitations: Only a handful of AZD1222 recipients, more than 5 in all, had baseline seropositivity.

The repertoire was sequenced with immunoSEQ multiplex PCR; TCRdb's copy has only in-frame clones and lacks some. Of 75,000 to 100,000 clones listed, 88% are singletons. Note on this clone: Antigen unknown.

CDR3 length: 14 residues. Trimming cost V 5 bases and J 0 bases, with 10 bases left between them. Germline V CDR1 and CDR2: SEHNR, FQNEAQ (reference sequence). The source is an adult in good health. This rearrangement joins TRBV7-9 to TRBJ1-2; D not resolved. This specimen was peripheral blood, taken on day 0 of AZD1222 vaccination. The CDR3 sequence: CASSPPRPNYGYTF. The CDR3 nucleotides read TGTGCCAGCAGCCCTCCTCGACCTAACTATGGCTACACCTTC.